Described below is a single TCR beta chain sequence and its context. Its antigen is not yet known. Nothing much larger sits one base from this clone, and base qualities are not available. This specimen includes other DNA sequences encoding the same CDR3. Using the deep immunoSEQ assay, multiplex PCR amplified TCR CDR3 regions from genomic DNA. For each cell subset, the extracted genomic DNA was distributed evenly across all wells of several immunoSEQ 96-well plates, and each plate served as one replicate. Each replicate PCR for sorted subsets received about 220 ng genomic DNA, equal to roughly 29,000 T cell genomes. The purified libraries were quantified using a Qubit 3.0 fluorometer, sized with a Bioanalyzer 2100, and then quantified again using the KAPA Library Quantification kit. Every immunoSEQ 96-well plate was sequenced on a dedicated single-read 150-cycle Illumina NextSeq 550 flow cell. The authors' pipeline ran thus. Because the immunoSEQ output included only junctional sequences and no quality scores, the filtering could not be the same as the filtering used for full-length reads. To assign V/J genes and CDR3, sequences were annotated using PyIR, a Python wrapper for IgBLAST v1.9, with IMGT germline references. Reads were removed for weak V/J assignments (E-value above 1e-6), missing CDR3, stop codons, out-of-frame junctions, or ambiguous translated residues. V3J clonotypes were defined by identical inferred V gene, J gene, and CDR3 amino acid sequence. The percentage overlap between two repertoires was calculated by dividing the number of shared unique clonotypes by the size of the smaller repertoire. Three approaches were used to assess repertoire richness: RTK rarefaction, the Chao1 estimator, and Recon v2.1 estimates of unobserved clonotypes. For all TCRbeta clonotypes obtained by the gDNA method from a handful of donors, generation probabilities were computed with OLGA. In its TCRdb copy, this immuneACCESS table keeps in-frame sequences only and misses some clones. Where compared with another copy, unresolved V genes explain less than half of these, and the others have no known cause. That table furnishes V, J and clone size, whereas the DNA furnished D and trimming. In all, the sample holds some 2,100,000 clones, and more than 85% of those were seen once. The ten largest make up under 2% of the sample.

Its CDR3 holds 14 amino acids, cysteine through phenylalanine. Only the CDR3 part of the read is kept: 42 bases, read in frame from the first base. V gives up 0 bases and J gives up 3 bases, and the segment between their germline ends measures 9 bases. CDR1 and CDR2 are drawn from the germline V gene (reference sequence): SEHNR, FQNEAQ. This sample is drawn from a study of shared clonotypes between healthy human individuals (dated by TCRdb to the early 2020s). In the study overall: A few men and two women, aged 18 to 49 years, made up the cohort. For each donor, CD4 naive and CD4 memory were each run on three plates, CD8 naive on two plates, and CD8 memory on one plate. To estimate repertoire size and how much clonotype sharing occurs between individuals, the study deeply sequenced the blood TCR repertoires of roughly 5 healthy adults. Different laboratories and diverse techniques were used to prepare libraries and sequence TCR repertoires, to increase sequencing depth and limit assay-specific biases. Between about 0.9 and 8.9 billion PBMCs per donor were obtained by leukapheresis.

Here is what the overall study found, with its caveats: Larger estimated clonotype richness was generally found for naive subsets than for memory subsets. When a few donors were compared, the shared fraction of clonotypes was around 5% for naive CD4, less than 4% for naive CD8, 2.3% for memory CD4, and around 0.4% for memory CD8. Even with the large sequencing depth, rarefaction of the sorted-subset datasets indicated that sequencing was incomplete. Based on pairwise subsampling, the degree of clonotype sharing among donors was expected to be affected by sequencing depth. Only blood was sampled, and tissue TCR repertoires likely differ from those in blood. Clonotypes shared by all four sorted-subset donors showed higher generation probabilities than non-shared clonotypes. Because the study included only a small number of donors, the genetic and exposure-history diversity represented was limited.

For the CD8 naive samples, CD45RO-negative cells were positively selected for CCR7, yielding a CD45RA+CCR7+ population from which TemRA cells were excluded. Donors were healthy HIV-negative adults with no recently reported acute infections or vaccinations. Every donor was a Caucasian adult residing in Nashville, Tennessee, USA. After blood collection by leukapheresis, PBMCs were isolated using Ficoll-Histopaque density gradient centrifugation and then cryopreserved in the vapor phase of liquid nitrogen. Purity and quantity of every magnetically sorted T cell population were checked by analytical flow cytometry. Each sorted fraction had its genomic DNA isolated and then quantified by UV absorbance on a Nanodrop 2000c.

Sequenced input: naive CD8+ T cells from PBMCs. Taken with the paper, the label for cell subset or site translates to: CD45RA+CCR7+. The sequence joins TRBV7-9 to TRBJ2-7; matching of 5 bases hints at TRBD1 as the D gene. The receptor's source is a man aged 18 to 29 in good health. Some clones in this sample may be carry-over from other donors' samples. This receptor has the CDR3 CASSLAGRDYEQYF. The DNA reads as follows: TGTGCCAGCAGCTTAGCGGGCAGGGACTACGAGCAGTACTTC.